This TCR beta chain appears in the sequencing data of a study of T-cell reconstitution after alpha-beta-depleted transplantation in children. Preparing the TCRbeta library involved the use of unique molecular identifiers. TCRdb independently ran MiXCR on the PCR reads; one entry per CDR3 protein. The repertoire holds about a million distinct CDR3 sequences, with around 30% as singletons. Study results and caveats: The origin of alpha-beta T cells about two months after transplant was reportedly several hundred expanded graft clones. The high TCRbeta diversity at day 60 in some patients came from surviving recipient T cells and thymic progenitors. At the one-year point after transplant, T-cell counts and TCRbeta diversity were found to come mostly from T cells that had been newly produced.

The V end lost 6 bases, the J end lost 3 bases, and 11 bases lay between the germline ends. CDR3 length equals 13 residues. Of note for this clonotype: Its antigen remains unknown.

This sequence joins TRBV12-3 or TRBV12-4 and TRBJ1-1, with D unclear. The source was PBMCs, mostly from graft donor cells, collected 360 days after TCRalphabeta/CD19-depleted stem cell transplant. The source of this sequence is a boy in the first two years of life who had a stem cell transplant for SCID, so the T cells may come from the graft donor. In DNA, the CDR3 is TGTGCCAGCAGCCCCTCCGGTTACACTGAAGCTTTCTTT. It translates to CASSPSGYTEAFF.